The table lists the clone carrying this TCR beta chain with a count of one. Antigen unknown. This entry is derived from a study of neurological immune-mediated disorders. The study's findings and limits: Sharing of CDR3 amino acid sequences among expanded clones across subjects was absent, suggesting private repertoires in all groups.

Time point of the sample: longitudinal time-point 1 (baseline). PBMCs numbering 2 million and stored at -80 C yielded the unsorted libraries. cDNA was made by 5'RACE with 10-nucleotide random UMIs. TCRdb processed the 5' RACE reads anew with MiXCR; each CDR3 protein has one entry. Found here are around 69,000 distinct CDR3 sequences, approximately 10% of them singletons; the top ten hold about 9.6%. V lost 9 bases to trimming and J lost 6 bases, with 17 bases between them. Germline CDR1 and CDR2: SGHTA and FQGNSA. The CDR3 runs to 14 residues. This clonotype originated in a young man in good health. Sequenced: PBMCs. The rearrangement uses TRBV7-2 and TRBJ2-2; D is possibly TRBD1 or TRBD2 (5 bases each). The CDR3 nucleotides are TGTGCCAGTAGCGCAGGGATTTTGGCCGGGGAGCTGTTTTTT. Protein product: CASSAGILAGELFF.